A selection of T cell receptor beta chains follows, all from one sample in a study of control samples from healthy donors and cancer patients. Profiled with immunoSEQ multiplex PCR; TCRdb holds only in-frame clones, not every one. The data show some 130,000 clones, with roughly 92% seen just once and approximately 6% held by the top ten. The sequenced material came from blood. The receptors here all came from a man between 18 and 35 years old in good health. Both conserved end residues are trimmed from each CDR3. The size field is filled for only some rows; it gives once, few, many or a size class.

>TRBV4-1|.
ASSQAGTGMEAF
>TRBV6-1|.
ASSEEPGGEKLF
>TRBV3-1/TRBV3-2|.
ASSRLGGGTDTQY
>TRBV19|.
ASRVSHDSGANVLT
>TRBV5-1|.
ASSLMYRASYEQY
>TRBV29-1|.
SGQGGTEAF
>TRBV6-5|.
ASSYGGAGGGYT
>TRBV9|.
ASSVHAQETQY
>TRBV27|.
ASSLLTGDEKLF
>TRBV9|.
ASSVPTDRENTGELF
>TRBV7-3|.
ASSLTEAGFGNEQF
>TRBV11-2|.
ASSSLGRLQGQY
>TRBV19|.
ASSIVLGGGGRTQY
>TRBV10-3|.
AISEPGTGDQPQH
>TRBV5-5|.
ASSSPGTDTQY
>TRBV6-5|.
ASSYMTGVDYGYT
>TRBV5-1|.
ASSLVTDWETGEQY
>TRBV30|once
ASLAGVYTGELF
>TRBV7-9|.
ASSFISGGAEEQF
>TRBV13|.
ASSLGVGGANEQF
>TRBV6-1|.
ASSAGQGAASYEQY
>TRBV7-9|.
ASSTGANTEAF
>TRBV16|.
ASSQGISVGGELF
>TRBV12-5|.
ASGEPSGGNQETQY
>TRBV30|.
AWSPDSYQPQH
>TRBV7-6|once
ASSKDRAVSYEQY
>TRBV29-1|.
SAPGRTRDGYT
>TRBV14|.
ASSQGLTASTDTQY
>TRBV11-1|.
ASSFRLAETYEQY
>TRBV7-9|once
ASIPDGPEGTQY
>TRBV9|.
ASSVTGITDTQY
>TRBV5-1|.
ASSSFLVETQY
>TRBV6-5|.
ASSYLGGTRGEQF
>TRBV6-5|.
ASRPELGFSPLH
>TRBV11-2|.
ASSSNTEAF
>TRBV3-1/TRBV3-2|.
ASSQDGAGRVSPLH
>TRBV6-1|.
ASSAERQGATGELF
>TRBV4-1|.
ASRRTGVFSQPQH
>TRBV6-5|.
ASSYSLERKAF
>TRBV19|.
ASSSDRERPQH
>TRBV23-1|.
ASNLPGGGYT
>TRBV7-9|.
ASRATTMNTEAF
>TRBV18|.
ASSGQGSYEQY
>TRBV7-2|.
ASSNPLGGPGSYEQY
>TRBV30|.
AWEQGLGNTEAF
>TRBV14|.
ASSRVDGGDAETQY
>TRBV6-5|.
ASSYSRAQYYYGYT
>TRBV6-5|.
ASSRGGGFENEQF
>TRBV9|.
ASSLGTENTEAF
>TRBV5-6|.
ASSPLPSGTEAF
>TRBV6-1|.
ASSEGLPRGGKYGYT
>TRBV4-1|once
ASSQGLAGGLLDTQY
>TRBV12-3/TRBV12-4|.
ASSPLRGAGYT
>TRBV3-1/TRBV3-2|.
ASSKQGLLGYNEQF
>TRBV11-2|.
ASSYRGRGVQETQY
>TRBV7-2|once
ASSLAPRRAVQETQY
>TRBV9|.
ASTSRAVAGNTIY
>TRBV11-2|.
ASSLGTGQRYNEQF
>TRBV5-1|.
ASSLVYRGRENTEAF
>TRBV25-1|.
ASSDPSGYT